The 10 T cell receptor beta chains given below trace back to one sample, sequenced in a study of cytomegalovirus exposure and HLA in healthy donors. The PCR ran on 60 Vbeta and 13 Jbeta primers. Libraries were prepared by immunoSEQ multiplex PCR; TCRdb keeps only in-frame clonotypes and omits some of them. The sample includes more than 200,000 clones. Sequencing was done on a sample of PBMCs. The receptor source for this set is a woman aged 25 to 39 in good health and CMV-seropositive.

The gene calls are TRBV7-6 and TRBJ2-7, with 8 bases matching TRBD1. In germline, CDR1 is SGHVS, CDR2 FNYEAQ. V trimming: 1 base; J trimming: 6 bases; junction bases outside the gene matches: 8. The CDR3 length is 15 residues. The CDR3 DNA follows: TGTGCCAGCAGCTTAGATCCCCAGGGGGCCCGCGAGCAGTACTTC. This encodes CASSLDPQGAREQYF. Full variable domain (rest looked up from reference TRBV7-6 and TRBJ2-7): GAGVSQSPRYKVTKRGQDVALRCDPISGHVSLYWYRQALGQGPEFLTYFNYEAQQDKSGLPNDRFSAERPEGSISTLTIQRTEQRDSAMYRCASSLDPQGAREQYFGPGTRLTVT.

The V and J genes are TRBV18 and TRBJ2-1; 14 nucleotides align to TRBD2. CDR3 size: 16 residues. Germline loops: CDR1 KGHSH, CDR2 LQKENI. Trimming took 5 bases from V and 8 from J; bases not matched to a gene: 8. CDR3 sequence (DNA): TGTGCCAGCTCAGCCGGGACTAGCGGGAGTTTGCATGAGCAGTTCTTC. Protein product: CASSAGTSGSLHEQFF.

The rearrangement joins TRBV5-1 to TRBJ2-1, with TRBD2 identical over 11 bases. The germline V gene encodes CDR1 SGHRS and CDR2 YFSETQ. This CDR3 has 16 amino acids. V lost 1 base to trimming and J lost 6 bases; unmatched junction nucleotides: 6. CDR3 in DNA: TGCGCCAGCAGCTTGATAGCGGGAGGGCCAATCAATGAGCAGTTCTTC. This encodes CASSLIAGGPINEQFF.

The rearrangement uses TRBV18 and TRBJ1-5, with D unclear. This CDR3 is 14 amino acids long. Germline lookup yields CDR1 KGHSH and CDR2 LQKENI. Between the trimmed V and J ends, which lost 2 bases and 3 bases, there was a span of 8 bases. The CDR3 DNA follows: TGTGCCAGCTCACCAGCACAGATCAATCAGCCCCAGCATTTT. This sequence encodes CASSPAQINQPQHF.

This rearrangement joins TRBV28 to TRBJ1-2, with D hard to call. Germline assignment: CDR1 MDHEN and CDR2 SYDVKM. The germline V and J ends were trimmed by 6 bases and 7 bases, with 12 bases remaining between them. The length of the CDR3 is 12 residues. The CDR3 loop reads CASRSRGAGYTF. DNA for the CDR3: TGTGCCAGCAGGTCACGGGGTGCTGGCTACACCTTC.

The J gene is TRBJ2-1, the V gene TRBV10-1; 11 bases map to TRBD2. CDR1 WNHNN and CDR2 SYGVQD come from the germline V gene (reference sequence). Unmatched junction bases numbered 11, after V lost 3 bases and J lost 4 bases. CDR3 size: 18 residues. The CDR3 coding sequence is TGCGCCAGCAGTGATGGGCTAGCGGGAGGATGGCGGTACAATGAGCAGTTCTTC. Translating it yields CASSDGLAGGWRYNEQFF.

J is TRBJ2-2 and V is TRBV19, with TRBD2 matching over 12 bases. CDR3 length: 16 residues. Germline values: CDR1 LNHDA, CDR2 SQIVND (reference sequence). V lost 7 bases and J lost 5; bases outside the gene matches: 8. Here the CDR3 DNA reads TGTGCCAGTACCGCTAGCGGGGGGGTGCTTACCGGGGAGCTGTTTTTT. This translates into CASTASGGVLTGELFF.

The chain combines TRBV19 with TRBJ2-3, with 8 positions matching TRBD2. CDR1 and CDR2 (germline): LNHDA, SQIVND (reference sequence). The CDR3 is 15 amino acids. V shed 7 bases, J shed 6 bases, and the junction held 12 bases outside the gene matches. Here the CDR3 DNA reads TGTGCCAGTACCACAAGTCAACTAGCGGTGGATACGCAGTATTTT. Residues: CASTTSQLAVDTQYF. Looking up the rest from reference TRBV19 and TRBJ2-3 gives the full variable domain: DGGITQSPKYLFRKEGQNVTLSCEQNLNHDAMYWYRQDPGQGLRLIYYSQIVNDFQKGDIAEGYSVSREKKESFPLTVTSAQKNPTAFYLCASTTSQLAVDTQYFGPGTRLTVL.

V and J are TRBV5-1 and TRBJ2-7; perhaps TRBD2 as D (6 bases). The V end lost 3 bases, the J end lost 0 bases, and 16 bases lay between the germline ends. This CDR3 contains 16 residues. Germline CDR1 SGHRS, CDR2 YFSETQ. CDR3 in amino acids: CASSWAGPPSSYEQYF. The CDR3 nucleotides are TGCGCCAGCAGCTGGGCGGGACCGCCGAGCTCCTACGAGCAGTACTTC.

The J gene is TRBJ1-3, the V gene TRBV15; D perhaps matches TRBD1 (6 bases). CDR1 and CDR2 from the germline V gene are LNHNV and YYDKDF (reference sequence). Trimming removed 2 bases at V and 6 bases at J, with 14 bases between. The CDR3 consists of 15 residues. The CDR3: CATSRKQGYSNTIYF. The CDR3 coding sequence is TGTGCCACCAGCAGAAAACAGGGATATTCAAACACCATATATTTT. Full variable domain (rest looked up from reference TRBV15 and TRBJ1-3): DAMVIQNPRYQVTQFGKPVTLSCSQTLNHNVMYWYQQKSSQAPKLLFHYYDKDFNNEADTPDNFQSRRPNTSFCFLDIRSPGLGDTAMYLCATSRKQGYSNTIYFGEGSWLTVV.